This is a list of T cell receptor beta chains from one sample in a study of blood T cell repertoires in COVID-19. The assay was immunoSEQ multiplex PCR, and TCRdb's table has in-frame clones only and misses some. The table lists approximately 100,000 clones, approximately 90% of them singletons. Sequenced sample: peripheral blood. The receptors stem from a human donor with acute or convalescent COVID-19. The donor label of this sample is uncertain. Each CDR3 is given with its conserved first and last residue. A D gene is named only where the DNA matches it firmly. Where a row states a size, it is once, few, many or the class of an expanded clone; other rows omit it.

d_call	v_call	clone_size	j_call	cdr3_nt	cdr3_aa
TRBD1	TRBV2	-	TRBJ1-6	TGTGCCAGCAAGCCCGGGACAGGGAATTCACCCCTCCACTTT	CASKPGTGNSPLHF
TRBD1	TRBV4-2	-	TRBJ2-1	TGTGCCAGCAGCCAAGATCCTACGGGACAGTTGGATGAGCAGTTCTTC	CASSQDPTGQLDEQFF
-	TRBV28	once	TRBJ1-3	TGTGCCAGCAGTTCCGCGTCAGGGCTGAAAAACACCATATATTTT	CASSSASGLKNTIYF
TRBD2	TRBV5-1	-	TRBJ2-7	TGCGCCAGCAGCTTGGGAGGCGCGGGGGCCTACGAGCAGTACTTC	CASSLGGAGAYEQYF
TRBD2	TRBV11-3	-	TRBJ2-1	TGTGCCAGCAGCTTAGGCGGGGGCTCCTACAATGAGCAGTTCTTC	CASSLGGGSYNEQFF
TRBD2	TRBV2	-	TRBJ2-1	TGTGCCAGCAGTGACCGGCTAGCGGGTTTGGATGAGCAGTTCTTC	CASSDRLAGLDEQFF
-	TRBV5-1	once	TRBJ1-2	TGCGCCAGCAGCTTAAGGGAGACTTCTATGAGTGGCTACACCTTC	CASSLRETSMSGYTF
TRBD1	TRBV25-1	-	TRBJ2-7	TGTGCCAGCAGTTGGGACAGTAAGTACGAGCAGTACTTC	CASSWDSKYEQYF
TRBD2	TRBV27	-	TRBJ2-1	TGTGCCAGCAGTTTACGCCGGACTAGCGGGGGTTACAATGAGCAGTTCTTC	CASSLRRTSGGYNEQFF
-	TRBV7-2	-	TRBJ2-7	TGTGCCAGCAGCTTAGGGGGGGTCCGAAGCTCCTACGAGCAGTACTTC	CASSLGGVRSSYEQYF
-	TRBV6-8	few	TRBJ2-7	TGTGCCAGCAGTTACAAAGCGCTCATGCACGAGCAGTACTTC	CASSYKALMHEQYF
TRBD2	TRBV7-8	-	TRBJ2-7	TGTGCCAGCAGCTTGGGACTAGCGTGGTACGAGCAGTACTTC	CASSLGLAWYEQYF
-	TRBV14	-	TRBJ1-2	TGTGCCAGCAGCCATCCCTCAGCCGGGCAGGGATTACGTGGCTACACCTTC	CASSHPSAGQGLRGYTF
-	TRBV6-1	-	TRBJ2-2	TGTGCCAGCAGTGAAAACGCGAGGTCCGGGGAGCTGTTTTTT	CASSENARSGELFF
TRBD2	TRBV3-1/TRBV3-2	-	TRBJ2-2	TGTGCCAGCAGTCCTAGCGGGAGATTGGGATGGGGCACCGGGGAGCTGTTTTTT	CASSPSGRLGWGTGELFF
-	TRBV19	-	TRBJ1-6	TGTGCCAGTAAGAAGAAAGGAGGGTCCGAGGGGTATCCCCTCCACTTT	CASKKKGGSEGYPLHF
TRBD1	TRBV7-9	few	TRBJ1-1	TGTGCCAGCAGCTTGGGACAGTACACTGAAGCTTTCTTT	CASSLGQYTEAFF
-	TRBV25-1	-	TRBJ1-1	TGTGCCAGCAGTGAATATAACAGAAGGAACACTGAAGCTTTCTTT	CASSEYNRRNTEAFF
TRBD2	TRBV29-1	-	TRBJ2-7	TGCAGCGTTCAAGGGGGGACTAGCGGGGCCTACGAGCAGTACTTC	CSVQGGTSGAYEQYF
-	TRBV19	once	TRBJ1-4	TGTGCCAGTAGTCAAACAACTAATGAAAAACTGTTTTTT	CASSQTTNEKLFF
TRBD1	TRBV28	-	TRBJ1-2	TGTGCCAGCAGTATGGGACAGCCTGTCTATGGCTACACCTTC	CASSMGQPVYGYTF
TRBD1	TRBV12-3/TRBV12-4	-	TRBJ2-7	TGTGCCAGCAACCGACAGGGCAGCTACGAGCAGTACTTC	CASNRQGSYEQYF
-	TRBV10-2	-	TRBJ2-7	TGCGCCAGCCTCCCTGCACGCGAGGGCGAGCAGTACTTC	CASLPAREGEQYF
TRBD1	TRBV7-9	-	TRBJ1-2	TGTGCCAGCAGCTTAGACAGGGGGGGCTATGGCTACACCTTC	CASSLDRGGYGYTF
-	TRBV3-1/TRBV3-2	-	TRBJ2-1	TGTGCCAGCAGCCCAGTCGGTAGGGGACTCTCCTACAATGAGCAGTTCTTC	CASSPVGRGLSYNEQFF
TRBD2	TRBV28	-	TRBJ2-1	TGTGCCAGCAGTTTATGGACTAGCGGGTTCTCCTACAATGAGCAGTTCTTC	CASSLWTSGFSYNEQFF
-	TRBV5-5	-	TRBJ1-5	TGTGCCAGCAGCCTTACGGGACTCGTCAATCAGCCCCAGCATTTT	CASSLTGLVNQPQHF
TRBD2	TRBV19	-	TRBJ2-1	TGTGCCAGTAGTATGACTAGCGGCTCCTACAATGAGCAGTTCTTC	CASSMTSGSYNEQFF
TRBD1	TRBV10-3	-	TRBJ1-1	TGTGCCATCAGGAGGGACAGGGCGAACACTGAAGCTTTCTTT	CAIRRDRANTEAFF
-	TRBV28	-	TRBJ1-2	TGTGCCAGCAGTCCCCGACAGGTTAACTATGGCTACACCTTC	CASSPRQVNYGYTF
-	TRBV28	-	TRBJ2-3	TGTGCCAGCAGTCCTTACACAGATACGCAGTATTTT	CASSPYTDTQYF
-	TRBV19	few	TRBJ2-6	TGTGCCAGTACCCCCACTGGGGCCAACGTCCTGACTTTC	CASTPTGANVLTF
TRBD2	TRBV25-1	once	TRBJ2-5	TGTGCCAGCAGTTTGACTAGCGGGAGTACTGAGACCCAGTACTTC	CASSLTSGSTETQYF
TRBD1	TRBV19	few	TRBJ1-2	TGTGCCAGTAGGGACCTCGGACAGGGGGACTATGGCTACACCTTC	CASRDLGQGDYGYTF
-	TRBV6-6	-	TRBJ2-3	TGTGCCAGCAGTTTTTACAACCCCGACACAGATACGCAGTATTTT	CASSFYNPDTDTQYF
TRBD2	TRBV27	-	TRBJ2-7	TGTGCCAGCAGTTTGACTAGCGGGGGCGAGCAGTACTTC	CASSLTSGGEQYF
-	TRBV7-2	-	TRBJ1-4	TGTGCCAGCAGCTTAGCAGTTGCGACTAATGAAAAACTGTTTTTT	CASSLAVATNEKLFF
TRBD2	TRBV6-2/TRBV6-3	once	TRBJ2-7	TGTGCCAGCAGTCCCCCCCGGCTAGCGGGATTATTTGAGCAGTACTTC	CASSPPRLAGLFEQYF
TRBD2	TRBV4-1	-	TRBJ2-3	TGCGCCAGCAGCCCGGGACTAGCGCAAAATACGCAGTATTTT	CASSPGLAQNTQYF
-	TRBV9	-	TRBJ2-3	TGTGCCAGCAGCGGAGGAGGTTCTGCGCAGTATTTT	CASSGGGSAQYF
TRBD1	TRBV29-1	-	TRBJ2-2	TGCAGCGCTGGACAGGGAAGGGACACCGGGGAGCTGTTTTTT	CSAGQGRDTGELFF
-	TRBV18	-	TRBJ1-2	TGTGCCAGCTCACTGGGAAGAGGGATTAACTATGGCTACACCTTC	CASSLGRGINYGYTF
TRBD2	TRBV15	-	TRBJ2-1	TGTGCCACCTCTAGGGCTAGCGGGTACAATGAGCAGTTCTTC	CATSRASGYNEQFF
TRBD2	TRBV5-6	-	TRBJ2-2	TGTGCCAGCAGCTTAGCGGGAGGGCCGGTCACCGGGGAGCTGTTTTTT	CASSLAGGPVTGELFF
-	TRBV6-1	-	TRBJ1-1	TGTGCCAGCAGTGAAGGTTTCTTATGGAACACTGAAGCTTTCTTT	CASSEGFLWNTEAFF
-	TRBV5-4	-	TRBJ2-7	TGTGCCAGCAGCGGTGGAGGTCAGTACTACGAGCAGTACTTC	CASSGGGQYYEQYF
TRBD1	TRBV6-5	-	TRBJ1-2	TGTGCCAGCACCTCTGACAGGGTCTCTCACTATGGCTACACCTTC	CASTSDRVSHYGYTF
TRBD1	TRBV2	-	TRBJ1-3	TGTGCCAGCAGGCTGGGACAGGGAGTGGGAAACACCATATATTTT	CASRLGQGVGNTIYF
-	TRBV15	-	TRBJ2-4	TGTGCCACCAGCAGAGATCTGACAGTAGCCAAAAACATTCAGTACTTC	CATSRDLTVAKNIQYF
TRBD1	TRBV5-1	-	TRBJ1-2	TGCGCCAGCAGCTCGACAGGGGACTATGGCTACACCTTC	CASSSTGDYGYTF